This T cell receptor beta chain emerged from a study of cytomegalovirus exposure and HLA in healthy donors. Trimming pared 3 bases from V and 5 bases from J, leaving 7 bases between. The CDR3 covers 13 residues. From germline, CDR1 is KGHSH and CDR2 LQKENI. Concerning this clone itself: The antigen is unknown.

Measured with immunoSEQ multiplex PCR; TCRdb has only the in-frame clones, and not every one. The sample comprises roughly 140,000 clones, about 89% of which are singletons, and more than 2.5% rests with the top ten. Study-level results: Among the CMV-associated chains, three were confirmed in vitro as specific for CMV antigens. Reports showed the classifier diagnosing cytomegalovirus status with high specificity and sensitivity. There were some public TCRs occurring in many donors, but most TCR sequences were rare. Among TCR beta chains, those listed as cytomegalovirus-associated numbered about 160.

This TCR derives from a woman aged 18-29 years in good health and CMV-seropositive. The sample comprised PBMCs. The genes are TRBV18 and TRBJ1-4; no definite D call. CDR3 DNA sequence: TGTGCCAGCTCACCTACGGTGAATGAAAAACTGTTTTTT. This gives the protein CASSPTVNEKLFF.